Listed below are T cell receptor beta chains from one sample, sequenced in a study of cytomegalovirus exposure and HLA in healthy donors. Libraries were prepared by immunoSEQ multiplex PCR; TCRdb keeps only in-frame clonotypes and omits some of them. The sample shows some 150,000 clones, 75% of them seen only once. Sequenced sample: PBMCs. The receptors here all came from a man aged 30 to 39 in good health and CMV-seronegative. The conserved cysteine and the conserved F or W are not part of the CDR3 here.

len: 12; v_gene: TRBV19; CDR3aa: ASSIRAGRETQY
len: 12; v_gene: TRBV30; CDR3aa: AWSTGQGDQPQH
len: 12; v_gene: TRBV6-1; CDR3aa: ASTTRGANQPQH
len: 8; v_gene: TRBV28; CDR3aa: ASSPSKLF
len: 9; v_gene: TRBV28; CDR3aa: ASSQTRGYT
len: 10; v_gene: TRBV5-6; CDR3aa: ASRRGLYEQY
len: 11; v_gene: TRBV9; CDR3aa: ASSVDSGYEQF
len: 12; v_gene: TRBV11-1; CDR3aa: ASSLASGKGGLY
len: 11; v_gene: TRBV11-2; CDR3aa: ASSPDSTYGYT
len: 13; v_gene: TRBV7-2; CDR3aa: ASTPPGQRSYGYT
len: 12; v_gene: TRBV5-1; CDR3aa: ASSLVRGYHEQY
len: 13; v_gene: TRBV5-4; CDR3aa: ASSQRAGAGYEQF
len: 12; v_gene: TRBV5-1; CDR3aa: ASSPGQVLGEQY
len: 11; v_gene: TRBV10-1; CDR3aa: ASSDASGRGQY
len: 14; v_gene: TRBV6-6; CDR3aa: ASRGQAQGAYNEQF
len: 13; v_gene: TRBV6-5; CDR3aa: ATGSGGRMGGELF
len: 13; v_gene: TRBV7-9; CDR3aa: ASSLGQDANYGYT
len: 12; v_gene: TRBV28; CDR3aa: ASSEGGSSYEQY
len: 15; v_gene: TRBV4-1; CDR3aa: ASSQVGGLAGHYEQY
len: 12; v_gene: TRBV9; CDR3aa: ASSPGSLNTEAF
len: 13; v_gene: TRBV5-1; CDR3aa: ASSLVPGGSYEQY
len: 13; v_gene: TRBV19; CDR3aa: ASSIVGRGQDEQF
len: 12; v_gene: TRBV29-1; CDR3aa: SARLEVPNYGYT
len: 16; v_gene: TRBV5-6; CDR3aa: ASSSPGTGGRIVDEQF
len: 13; v_gene: TRBV4-1; CDR3aa: ASSQGWPINSPLH
len: 12; v_gene: TRBV9; CDR3aa: ASSVSGNSYEQY
len: 14; v_gene: TRBV4-2; CDR3aa: ASSQDPTSGYNEQF
len: 12; v_gene: TRBV19; CDR3aa: ASRVEQYNSPLH
len: 12; v_gene: TRBV27; CDR3aa: ASSSSPKYNEQF
len: 11; v_gene: TRBV9; CDR3aa: ASSRGGSGGYT
len: 12; v_gene: TRBV5-4; CDR3aa: ASSLGTGNYEQY
len: 12; v_gene: TRBV7-8; CDR3aa: ASSLNRGPYEQY
len: 12; v_gene: TRBV2; CDR3aa: ASSESGALVEAF
len: 13; v_gene: TRBV4-2; CDR3aa: ASSQGGTGPYEQY
len: 14; v_gene: TRBV7-8; CDR3aa: ASSLTLLRAYNEQF
len: 10; v_gene: TRBV29-1; CDR3aa: SVETGADEQY
len: 12; v_gene: TRBV5-1; CDR3aa: ASSLAGGVNEQY
len: 12; v_gene: TRBV28; CDR3aa: AISQGLLLDTQY